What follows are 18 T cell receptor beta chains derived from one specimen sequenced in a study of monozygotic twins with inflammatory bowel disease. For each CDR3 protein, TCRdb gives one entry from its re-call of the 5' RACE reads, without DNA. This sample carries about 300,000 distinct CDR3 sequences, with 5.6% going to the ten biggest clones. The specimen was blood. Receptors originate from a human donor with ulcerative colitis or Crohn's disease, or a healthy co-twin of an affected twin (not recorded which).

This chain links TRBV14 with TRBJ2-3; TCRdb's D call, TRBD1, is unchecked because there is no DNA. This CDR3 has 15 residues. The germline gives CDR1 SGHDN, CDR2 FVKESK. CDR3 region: CASSQVGPWMGTQYF.

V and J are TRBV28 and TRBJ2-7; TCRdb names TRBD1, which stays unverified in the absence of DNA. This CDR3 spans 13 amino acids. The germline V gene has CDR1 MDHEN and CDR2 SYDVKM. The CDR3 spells CASIGTPTYEQYF.

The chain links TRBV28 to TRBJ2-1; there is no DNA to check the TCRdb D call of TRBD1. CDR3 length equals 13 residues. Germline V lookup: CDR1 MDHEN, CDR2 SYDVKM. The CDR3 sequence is CASSFRPYNEQFF. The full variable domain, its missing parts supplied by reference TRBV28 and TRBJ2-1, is DVKVTQSSRYLVKRTGEKVFLECVQDMDHENMFWYRQDPGLGLRLIYFSYDVKMKEKGDIPEGYSVSREKKERFSLILESASTNQTSMYLCASSFRPYNEQFFGPGTRLTVL.

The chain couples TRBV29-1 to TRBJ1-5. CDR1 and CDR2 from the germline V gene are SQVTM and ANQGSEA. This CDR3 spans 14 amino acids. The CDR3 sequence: CSVGLGSGGQPQHF.

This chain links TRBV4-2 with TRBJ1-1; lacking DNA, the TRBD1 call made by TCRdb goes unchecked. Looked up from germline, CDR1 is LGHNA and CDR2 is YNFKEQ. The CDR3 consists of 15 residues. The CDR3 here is CASSKEGTGLAEAFF.

CDR3 sequence: CASSPRKGGGPRSDEQFF. J is TRBJ2-1 and V is TRBV12-3 or TRBV12-4; the TCRdb call, TRBD2, lacks DNA for checking. The CDR3 consists of 18 residues.

CDR3 region: CASSLESFGGEQYF. The V and J genes are TRBV5-1 and TRBJ2-7; the TRBD1 assignment by TCRdb is unverifiable without DNA. The CDR3 covers 14 residues. CDR1 is SGHRS and CDR2 is YFSETQ in the germline V gene.

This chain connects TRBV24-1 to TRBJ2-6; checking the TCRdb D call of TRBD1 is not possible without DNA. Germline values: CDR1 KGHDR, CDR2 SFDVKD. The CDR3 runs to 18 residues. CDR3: CATSETGTGGSGANVLTF.

CDR3 sequence: CASSEDPAYNQPQHF. The gene calls are TRBV6-1 and TRBJ1-5. The germline V gene has CDR1 MNHNS and CDR2 SASEGT. This CDR3 is 15 amino acids long.

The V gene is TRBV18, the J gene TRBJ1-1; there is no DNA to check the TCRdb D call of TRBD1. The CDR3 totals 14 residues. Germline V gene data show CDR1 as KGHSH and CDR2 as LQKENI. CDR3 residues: CASSPPNGGPEAFF.

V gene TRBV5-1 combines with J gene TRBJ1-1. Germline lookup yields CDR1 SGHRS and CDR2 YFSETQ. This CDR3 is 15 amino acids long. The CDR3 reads CASSSYGTMNTEAFF.

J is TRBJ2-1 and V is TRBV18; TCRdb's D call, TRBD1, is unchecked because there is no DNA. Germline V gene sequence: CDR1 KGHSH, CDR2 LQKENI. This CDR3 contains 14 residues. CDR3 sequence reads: CASSPRGAYNEQFF.

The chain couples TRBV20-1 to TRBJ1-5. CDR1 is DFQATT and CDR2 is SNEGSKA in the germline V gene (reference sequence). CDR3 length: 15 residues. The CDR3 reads CSARAGRVSNQPQHF.

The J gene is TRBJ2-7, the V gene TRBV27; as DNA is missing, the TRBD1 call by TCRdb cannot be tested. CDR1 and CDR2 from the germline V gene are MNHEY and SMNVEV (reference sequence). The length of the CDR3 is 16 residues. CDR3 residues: CASSSRDRGPSGEQYF.

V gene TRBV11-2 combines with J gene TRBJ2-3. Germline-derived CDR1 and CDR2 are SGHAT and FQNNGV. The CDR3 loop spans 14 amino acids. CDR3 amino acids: CASSLAQSTDTQYF.

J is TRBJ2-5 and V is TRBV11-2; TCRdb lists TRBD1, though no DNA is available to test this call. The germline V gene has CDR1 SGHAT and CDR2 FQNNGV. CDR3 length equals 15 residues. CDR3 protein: CASSLGDRDFETQYF. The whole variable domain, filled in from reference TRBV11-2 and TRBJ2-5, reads EAGVAQSPRYKIIEKRQSVAFWCNPISGHATLYWYQQILGQGPKLLIQFQNNGVVDDSQLPKDRFSAERLKGVDSTLKIQPAKLEDSAVYLCASSLGDRDFETQYFGPGTRLLVL.

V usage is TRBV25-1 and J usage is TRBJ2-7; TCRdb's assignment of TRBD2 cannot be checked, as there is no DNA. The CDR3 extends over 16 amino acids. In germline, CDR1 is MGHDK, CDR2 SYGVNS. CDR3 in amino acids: CASSDLGSGRSYEQYF.

CDR3 residues: CSARDRNRDPVGNQPQHF. This sequence joins TRBV20-1 and TRBJ1-5; there is no DNA to check the TCRdb D call of TRBD1. Germline V lookup: CDR1 DFQATT, CDR2 SNEGSKA (reference sequence). CDR3 length equals 18 residues.